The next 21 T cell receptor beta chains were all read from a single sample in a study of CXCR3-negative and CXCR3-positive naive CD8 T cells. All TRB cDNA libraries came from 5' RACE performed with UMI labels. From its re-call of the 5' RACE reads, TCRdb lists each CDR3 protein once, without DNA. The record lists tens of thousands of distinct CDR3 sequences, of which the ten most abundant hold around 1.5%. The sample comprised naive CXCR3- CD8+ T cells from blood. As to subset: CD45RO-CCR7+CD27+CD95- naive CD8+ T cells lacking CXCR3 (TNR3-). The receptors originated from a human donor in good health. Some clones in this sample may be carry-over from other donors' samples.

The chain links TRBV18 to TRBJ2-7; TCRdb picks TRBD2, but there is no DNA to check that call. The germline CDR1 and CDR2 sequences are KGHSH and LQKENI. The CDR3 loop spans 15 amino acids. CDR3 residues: CASSPGTYSSYEQYF.

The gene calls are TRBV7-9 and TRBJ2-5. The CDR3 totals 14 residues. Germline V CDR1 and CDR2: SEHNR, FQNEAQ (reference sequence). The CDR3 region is CASSFESSRETQYF.

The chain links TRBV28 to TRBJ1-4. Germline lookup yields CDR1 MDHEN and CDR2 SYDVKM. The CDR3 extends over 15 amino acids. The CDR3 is CASSLVSATNEKLFF.

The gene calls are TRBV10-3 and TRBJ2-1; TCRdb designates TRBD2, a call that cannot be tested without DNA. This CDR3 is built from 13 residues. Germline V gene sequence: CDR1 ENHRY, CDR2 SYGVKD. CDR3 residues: CAISTIADNEQFF.

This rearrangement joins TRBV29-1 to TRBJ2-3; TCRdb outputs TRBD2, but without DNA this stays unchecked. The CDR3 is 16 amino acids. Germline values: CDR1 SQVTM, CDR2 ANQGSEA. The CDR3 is CSVERGLAGYTDTQYF.

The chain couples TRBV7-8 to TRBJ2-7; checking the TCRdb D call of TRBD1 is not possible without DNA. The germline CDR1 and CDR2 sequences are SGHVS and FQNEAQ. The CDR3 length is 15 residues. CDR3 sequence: CASSMSGGSSYEQYF. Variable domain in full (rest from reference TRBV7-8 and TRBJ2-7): GAGVSQSPRYKVAKRGQDVALRCDPISGHVSLFWYQQALGQGPEFLTYFQNEAQLDKSGLPSDRFFAERPEGSVSTLKIQRTQQEDSAVYLCASSMSGGSSYEQYFGPGTRLTVT.

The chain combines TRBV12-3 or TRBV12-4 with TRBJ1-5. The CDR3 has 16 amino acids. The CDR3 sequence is CASSLDAQYWNQPQHF.

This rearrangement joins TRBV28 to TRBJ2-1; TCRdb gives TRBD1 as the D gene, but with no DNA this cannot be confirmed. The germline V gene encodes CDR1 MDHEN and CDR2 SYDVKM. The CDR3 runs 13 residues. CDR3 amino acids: CAGSWGQGYEQFF.

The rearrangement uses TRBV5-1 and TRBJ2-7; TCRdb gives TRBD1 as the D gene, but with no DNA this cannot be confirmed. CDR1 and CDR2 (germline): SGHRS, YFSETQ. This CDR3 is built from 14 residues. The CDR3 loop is CASSPGQGLYEQYF.

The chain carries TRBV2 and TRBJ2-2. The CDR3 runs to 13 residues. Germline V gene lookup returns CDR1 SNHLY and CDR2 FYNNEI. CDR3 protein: CASKAANTGELFF.

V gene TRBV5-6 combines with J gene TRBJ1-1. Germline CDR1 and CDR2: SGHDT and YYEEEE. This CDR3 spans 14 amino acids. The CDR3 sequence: CASSLFILETEAFF. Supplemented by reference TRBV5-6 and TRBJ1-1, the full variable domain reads DAGVTQSPTHLIKTRGQQVTLRCSPKSGHDTVSWYQQALGQGPQFIFQYYEEEERQRGNFPDRFSGHQFPNYSSELNVNALLLGDSALYLCASSLFILETEAFFGQGTRLTVV.

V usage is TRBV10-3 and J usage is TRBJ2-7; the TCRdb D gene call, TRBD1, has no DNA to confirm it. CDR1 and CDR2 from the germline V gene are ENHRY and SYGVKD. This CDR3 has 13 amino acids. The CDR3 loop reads CAITDEGASEQYF.

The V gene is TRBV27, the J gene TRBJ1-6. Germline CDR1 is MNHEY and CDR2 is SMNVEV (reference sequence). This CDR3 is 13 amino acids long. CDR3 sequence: CASTFGQLSPLHF.

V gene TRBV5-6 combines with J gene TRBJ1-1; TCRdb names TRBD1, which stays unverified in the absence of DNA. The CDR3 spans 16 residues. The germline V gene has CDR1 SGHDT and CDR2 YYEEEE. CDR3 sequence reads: CASSLGASVPHTEAFF.

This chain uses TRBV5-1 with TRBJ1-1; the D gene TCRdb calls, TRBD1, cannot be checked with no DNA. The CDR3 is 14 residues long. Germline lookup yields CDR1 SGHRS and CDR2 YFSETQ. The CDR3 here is CASSLTGLGTEAFF.

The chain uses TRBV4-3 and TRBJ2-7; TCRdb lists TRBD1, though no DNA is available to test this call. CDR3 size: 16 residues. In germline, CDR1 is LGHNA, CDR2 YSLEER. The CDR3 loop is CASSHQYGGGHYEQYF.

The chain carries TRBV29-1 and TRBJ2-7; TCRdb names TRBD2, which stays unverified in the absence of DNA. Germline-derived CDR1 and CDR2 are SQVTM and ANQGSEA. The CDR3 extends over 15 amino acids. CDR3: CSVGGTSGRRYEQYF.

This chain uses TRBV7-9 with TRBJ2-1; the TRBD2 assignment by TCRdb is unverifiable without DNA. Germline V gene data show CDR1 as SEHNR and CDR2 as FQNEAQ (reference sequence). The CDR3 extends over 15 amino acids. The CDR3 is CASSLVRLDLNEQFF.

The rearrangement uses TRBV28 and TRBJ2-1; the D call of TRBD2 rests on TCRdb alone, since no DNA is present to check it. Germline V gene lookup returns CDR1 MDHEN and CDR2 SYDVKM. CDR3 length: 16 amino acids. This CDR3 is CASSFYVSGSGNEQFF.

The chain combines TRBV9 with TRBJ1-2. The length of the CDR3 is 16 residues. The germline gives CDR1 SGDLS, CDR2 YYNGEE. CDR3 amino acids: CASSVGSRGWDYGYTF. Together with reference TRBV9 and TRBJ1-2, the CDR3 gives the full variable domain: DSGVTQTPKHLITATGQRVTLRCSPRSGDLSVYWYQQSLDQGLQFLIQYYNGEERAKGNILERFSAQQFPDLHSELNLSSLELGDSALYFCASSVGSRGWDYGYTFGSGTRLTVV.

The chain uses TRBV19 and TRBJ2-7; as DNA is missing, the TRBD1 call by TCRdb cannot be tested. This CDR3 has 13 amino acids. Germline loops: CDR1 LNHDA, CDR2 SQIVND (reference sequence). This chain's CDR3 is CASSIRGTYEQYF. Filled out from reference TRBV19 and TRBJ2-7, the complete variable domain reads DGGITQSPKYLFRKEGQNVTLSCEQNLNHDAMYWYRQDPGQGLRLIYYSQIVNDFQKGDIAEGYSVSREKKESFPLTVTSAQKNPTAFYLCASSIRGTYEQYFGPGTRLTVT.